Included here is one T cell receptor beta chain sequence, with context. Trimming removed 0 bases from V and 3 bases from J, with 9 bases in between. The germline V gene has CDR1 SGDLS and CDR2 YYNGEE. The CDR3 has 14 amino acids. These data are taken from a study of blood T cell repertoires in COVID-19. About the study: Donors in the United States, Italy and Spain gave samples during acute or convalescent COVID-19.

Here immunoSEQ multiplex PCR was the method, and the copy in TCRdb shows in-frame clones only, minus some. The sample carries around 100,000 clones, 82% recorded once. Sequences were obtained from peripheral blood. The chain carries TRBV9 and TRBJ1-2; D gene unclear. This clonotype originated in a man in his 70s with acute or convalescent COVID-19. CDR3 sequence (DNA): TGTGCCAGCAGCGTAGCGAGGTCAGACTATGGCTACACCTTC. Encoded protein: CASSVARSDYGYTF.